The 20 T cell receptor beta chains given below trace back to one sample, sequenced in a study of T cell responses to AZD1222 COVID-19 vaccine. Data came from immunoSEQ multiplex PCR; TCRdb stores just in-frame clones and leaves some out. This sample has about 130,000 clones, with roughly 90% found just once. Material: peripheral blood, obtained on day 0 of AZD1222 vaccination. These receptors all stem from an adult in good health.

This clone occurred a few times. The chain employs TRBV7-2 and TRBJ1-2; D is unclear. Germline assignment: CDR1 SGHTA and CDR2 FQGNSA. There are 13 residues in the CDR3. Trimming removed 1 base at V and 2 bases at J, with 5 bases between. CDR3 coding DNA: TGTGCCAGCAGCTTAGGGCAGAACTATGGCTACACCTTC. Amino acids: CASSLGQNYGYTF.

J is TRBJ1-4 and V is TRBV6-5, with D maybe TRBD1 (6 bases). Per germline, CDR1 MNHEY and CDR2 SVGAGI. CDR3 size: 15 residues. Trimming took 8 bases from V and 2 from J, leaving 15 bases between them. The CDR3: CASDSGAQTNEKLFF. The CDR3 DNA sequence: TGTGCCAGCGATTCGGGGGCTCAGACTAATGAAAAACTGTTTTTT.

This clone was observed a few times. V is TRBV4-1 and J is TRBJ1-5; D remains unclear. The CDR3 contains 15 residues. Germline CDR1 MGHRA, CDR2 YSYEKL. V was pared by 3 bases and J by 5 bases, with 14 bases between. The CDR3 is CASSHPAESYQPQHF. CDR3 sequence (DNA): TGCGCCAGCAGCCACCCCGCGGAGTCTTATCAGCCCCAGCATTTT.

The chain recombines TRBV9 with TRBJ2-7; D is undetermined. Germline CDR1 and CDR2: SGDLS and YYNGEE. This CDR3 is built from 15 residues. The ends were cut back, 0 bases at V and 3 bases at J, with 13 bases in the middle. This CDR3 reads CASSVGGETLYEQYF. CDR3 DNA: TGTGCCAGCAGCGTAGGCGGAGAGACGCTCTACGAGCAGTACTTC.

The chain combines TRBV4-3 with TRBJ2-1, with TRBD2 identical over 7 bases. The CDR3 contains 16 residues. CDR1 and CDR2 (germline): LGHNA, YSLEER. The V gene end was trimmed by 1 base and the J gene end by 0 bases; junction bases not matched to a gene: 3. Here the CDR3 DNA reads TGCGCCAGCAGCCAAGGGACGGGGGGCTCCTACAATGAGCAGTTCTTC. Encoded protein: CASSQGTGGSYNEQFF.

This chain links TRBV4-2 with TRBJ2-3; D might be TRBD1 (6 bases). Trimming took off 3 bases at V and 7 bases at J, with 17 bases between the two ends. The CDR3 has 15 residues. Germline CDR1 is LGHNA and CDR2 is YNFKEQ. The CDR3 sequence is CASSHLGTPANTQYF. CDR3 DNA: TGTGCCAGCAGCCACCTCGGGACACCCGCCAATACGCAGTATTTT.

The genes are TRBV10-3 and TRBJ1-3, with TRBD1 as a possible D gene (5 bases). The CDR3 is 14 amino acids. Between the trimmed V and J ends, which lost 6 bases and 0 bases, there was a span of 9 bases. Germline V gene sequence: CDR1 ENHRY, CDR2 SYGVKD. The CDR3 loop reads CAIRGGSSGNTIYF. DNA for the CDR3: TGTGCCATCAGGGGGGGGAGCTCTGGAAACACCATATATTTT.

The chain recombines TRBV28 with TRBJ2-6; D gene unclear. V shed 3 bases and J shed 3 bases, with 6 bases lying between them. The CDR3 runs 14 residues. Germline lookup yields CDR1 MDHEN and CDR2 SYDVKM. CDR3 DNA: TGTGCCAGCAGTTTCGAGATTGGGGCCAACGTCCTGACTTTC. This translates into CASSFEIGANVLTF.

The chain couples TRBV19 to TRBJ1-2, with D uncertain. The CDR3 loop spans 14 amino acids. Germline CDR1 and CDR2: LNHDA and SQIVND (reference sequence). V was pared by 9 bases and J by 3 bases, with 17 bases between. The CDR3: CASHRVDIDYGYTF. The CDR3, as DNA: TGTGCCAGCCATAGGGTGGATATAGACTATGGCTACACCTTC.

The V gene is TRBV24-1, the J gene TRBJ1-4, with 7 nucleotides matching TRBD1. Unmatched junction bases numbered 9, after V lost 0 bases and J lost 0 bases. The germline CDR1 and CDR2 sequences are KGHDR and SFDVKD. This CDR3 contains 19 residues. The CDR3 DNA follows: TGTGCCACCAGTGATTTGCTACCCCGGGACAGCTCAACTAATGAAAAACTGTTTTTT. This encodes CATSDLLPRDSSTNEKLFF.

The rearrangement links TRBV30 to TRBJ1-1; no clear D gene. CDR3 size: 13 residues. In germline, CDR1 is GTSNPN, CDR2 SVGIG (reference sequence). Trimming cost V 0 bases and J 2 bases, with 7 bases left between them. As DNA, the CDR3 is TGTGCCTGGAGTGTACCGGTTAACACTGAAGCTTTCTTT. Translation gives CAWSVPVNTEAFF. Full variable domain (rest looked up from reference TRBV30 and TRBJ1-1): SQTIHQWPATLVQPVGSPLSLECTVEGTSNPNLYWYRQAAGRGLQLLFYSVGIGQISSEVPQNLSASRPQDRQFILSSKKLLLSDSGFYLCAWSVPVNTEAFFGQGTRLTVV.

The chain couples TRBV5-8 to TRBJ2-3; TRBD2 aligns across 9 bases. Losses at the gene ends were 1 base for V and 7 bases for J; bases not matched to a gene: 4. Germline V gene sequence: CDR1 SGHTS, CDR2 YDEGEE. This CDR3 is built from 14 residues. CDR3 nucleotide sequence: TGTGCCAGCAGCTTGTCTAGCGGGGTGAATACGCAGTATTTT. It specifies CASSLSSGVNTQYF. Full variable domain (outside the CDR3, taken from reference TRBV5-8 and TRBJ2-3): EAGVTQSPTHLIKTRGQQATLRCSPISGHTSVYWYQQALGLGLQFLLWYDEGEERNRGNFPPRFSGRQFPNYSSELNVNALELEDSALYLCASSLSSGVNTQYFGPGTRLTVL.

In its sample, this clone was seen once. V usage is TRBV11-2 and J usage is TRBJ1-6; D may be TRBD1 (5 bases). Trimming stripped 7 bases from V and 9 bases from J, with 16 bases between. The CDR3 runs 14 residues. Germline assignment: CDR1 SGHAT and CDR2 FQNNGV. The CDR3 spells CASTQRGGVSPLHF. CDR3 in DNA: TGTGCCAGCACCCAAAGAGGAGGGGTTTCACCCCTCCACTTT.

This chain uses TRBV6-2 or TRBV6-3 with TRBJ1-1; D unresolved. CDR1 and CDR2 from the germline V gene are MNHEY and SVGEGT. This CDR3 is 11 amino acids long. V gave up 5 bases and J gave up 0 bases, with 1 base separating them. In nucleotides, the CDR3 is TGTGCCAGCAGTATGAACACTGAAGCTTTCTTT. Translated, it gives CASSMNTEAFF.

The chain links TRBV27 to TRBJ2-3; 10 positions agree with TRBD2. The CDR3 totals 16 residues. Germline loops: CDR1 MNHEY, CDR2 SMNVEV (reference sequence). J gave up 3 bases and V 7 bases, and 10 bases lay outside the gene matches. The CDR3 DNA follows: TGTGCCAGCAACCCGCAGCGGGAGGGCCTGACAGATACGCAGTATTTT. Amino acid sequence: CASNPQREGLTDTQYF.

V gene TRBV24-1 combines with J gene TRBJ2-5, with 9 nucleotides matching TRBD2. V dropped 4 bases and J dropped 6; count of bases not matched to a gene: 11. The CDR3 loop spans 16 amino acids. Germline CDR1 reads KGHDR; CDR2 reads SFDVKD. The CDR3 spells CATSDYSGGLVKTQYF. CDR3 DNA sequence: TGTGCCACCAGTGACTACAGCGGGGGGCTGGTTAAGACCCAGTACTTC.

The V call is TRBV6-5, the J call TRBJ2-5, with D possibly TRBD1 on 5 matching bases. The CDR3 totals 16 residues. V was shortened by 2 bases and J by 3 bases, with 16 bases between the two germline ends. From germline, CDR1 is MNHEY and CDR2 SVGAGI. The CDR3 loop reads CASSYNRHLREETQYF. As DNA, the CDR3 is TGTGCCAGCAGTTACAACCGCCATCTCAGGGAAGAGACCCAGTACTTC.

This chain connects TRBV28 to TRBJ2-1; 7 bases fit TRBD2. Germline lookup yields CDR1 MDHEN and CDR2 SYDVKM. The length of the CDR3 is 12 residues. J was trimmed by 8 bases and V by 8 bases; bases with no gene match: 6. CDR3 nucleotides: TGTGCCAGCGGGAGGGCTCGTCATGAGCAGTTCTTC. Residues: CASGRARHEQFF.

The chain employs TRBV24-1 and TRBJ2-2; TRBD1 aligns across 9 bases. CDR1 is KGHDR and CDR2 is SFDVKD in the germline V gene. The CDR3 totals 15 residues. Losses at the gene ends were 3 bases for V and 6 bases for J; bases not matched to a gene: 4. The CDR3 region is CATSDPGTGSGELFF. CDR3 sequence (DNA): TGTGCCACCAGTGATCCCGGGACAGGGTCCGGGGAGCTGTTTTTT.

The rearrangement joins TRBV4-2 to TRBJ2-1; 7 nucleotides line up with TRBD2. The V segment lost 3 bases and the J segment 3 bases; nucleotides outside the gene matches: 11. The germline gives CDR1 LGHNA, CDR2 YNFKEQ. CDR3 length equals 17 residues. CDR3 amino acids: CASSHVSGKGDYNEQFF. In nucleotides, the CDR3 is TGTGCCAGCAGCCACGTAAGCGGGAAAGGGGACTACAATGAGCAGTTCTTC.